These 26 T cell receptor beta chains share one sample of origin, sequenced in a study of beta chain features in type 1 diabetes. Expressed TCRB transcripts got sequenced, as all isolated RNA was reverse transcribed. Here immunoSEQ multiplex PCR was the method, and the copy in TCRdb shows in-frame clones only, minus some. The sample shows about half a million clones, roughly an eighth of them seen only once. The specimen sequenced was naive CD4+ T cells from blood. Every receptor here comes from a woman younger than 35 in good health.

The V gene is TRBV9, the J gene TRBJ2-3; TRBD1 is a possible D gene (5 bases). The CDR3 has 15 amino acids. Germline V gives CDR1 SGDLS, CDR2 YYNGEE. Trimming pared 6 bases from V and 0 bases from J, leaving 14 bases between. The CDR3 sequence: CASNKAGLSTDTQYF. The CDR3, as DNA: TGTGCCAGCAACAAGGCAGGGCTAAGCACAGATACGCAGTATTTT.

This rearrangement joins TRBV11-2 to TRBJ2-7, with D perhaps assigned TRBD1 or TRBD2 (5 bases each). Germline V CDR1 and CDR2: SGHAT, FQNNGV. The CDR3 has 14 residues. V lost 6 bases and J lost 2, with 14 bases in between. The CDR3 nucleotides are TGTGCCAGCAGATACCGGGACCCGGCCTACGAGCAGTACTTC. Protein: CASRYRDPAYEQYF.

The rearrangement uses TRBV7-9 and TRBJ2-7; D remains unclear. The CDR3 consists of 12 residues. V lost 5 bases to trimming and J lost 2 bases, with 7 bases between them. CDR1 is SEHNR, CDR2 FQNEAQ, per germline (reference sequence). The CDR3 loop is CASSATAYEQYF. CDR3 DNA: TGTGCCAGCAGCGCCACGGCCTACGAGCAGTACTTC.

The chain links TRBV5-4 to TRBJ2-5; no clear D gene. Trimming took 4 bases from V and 2 from J, leaving 9 bases between them. This CDR3 spans 13 amino acids. The germline V gene has CDR1 SGHNT and CDR2 YYREEE (reference sequence). As DNA, the CDR3 is TGTGCCAGCAGCCAGTGGGATCAAGAGACCCAGTACTTC. It translates to CASSQWDQETQYF.

Written as DNA, the CDR3 is TGTGCCAGCAGCTTTACCCTCCTTGGGAATTACGAGCAGTACTTC. It yields the protein CASSFTLLGNYEQYF. The chain carries TRBV7-2 and TRBJ2-7; D is unclear. Germline CDR1 and CDR2: SGHTA and FQGNSA. This CDR3 comprises 15 residues. V lost 3 bases and J lost 4, with 16 bases in between. Together with reference TRBV7-2 and TRBJ2-7, the CDR3 gives the full variable domain: GAGVSQSPSNKVTEKGKDVELRCDPISGHTALYWYRQSLGQGLEFLIYFQGNSAPDKSGLPSDRFSAERTGGSVSTLTIQRTQQEDSAVYLCASSFTLLGNYEQYFGPGTRLTVT.

The rearrangement uses TRBV19 and TRBJ2-1, with 12 bases fitting TRBD2. The germline CDR1 and CDR2 sequences are LNHDA and SQIVND (reference sequence). CDR3 length equals 15 residues. V shed 6 bases, J shed 3 bases, and the junction held 3 bases outside the gene matches. This CDR3 is CASSLAGGDYNEQFF. The CDR3 DNA is TGTGCCAGTAGCCTAGCGGGAGGGGACTACAATGAGCAGTTCTTC.

The chain uses TRBV5-8 and TRBJ2-5, with D unresolved. Trimming shortened V by 1 base and J by 7 bases, and 8 bases separated the two germline ends. The CDR3 is 12 amino acids. Germline V CDR1 and CDR2: SGHTS, YDEGEE. CDR3 sequence: CASSLLVGTQYF. DNA for the CDR3: TGTGCCAGCAGCTTGTTAGTTGGGACCCAGTACTTC.

Of note for this clone: The same CDR3 arises from other DNA sequences in this sample as well. This chain connects TRBV5-4 to TRBJ2-3; D remains unclear. CDR1 SGHNT and CDR2 YYREEE come from the germline V gene (reference sequence). The CDR3 totals 12 residues. V was pared by 0 bases and J by 4 bases, with 3 bases between. The CDR3 reads CASSLVSDTQYF. The CDR3 bases are TGTGCCAGCAGCTTGGTTTCAGATACGCAGTATTTT.

This clone has a handful of counts. This chain links TRBV7-6 with TRBJ2-1, with D perhaps given as TRBD1 or TRBD2 (5 bases each). The ends were cut back, 4 bases at V and 6 bases at J, with 19 bases in the middle. The length of the CDR3 is 16 residues. Germline CDR1 is SGHVS and CDR2 is FNYEAQ. The CDR3 DNA sequence: TGTGCCAGCAGCTCCTCCCGGGGACCAGAAGTCAATGAGCAGTTCTTC. This translates into CASSSSRGPEVNEQFF.

CDR3 coding DNA: TGTGCCAGCAGCCCCCGGGGGGGCGCATTGTCACCCCTCCACTTT. Protein: CASSPRGGALSPLHF. V and J are TRBV5-4 and TRBJ1-6, with D possibly being TRBD1 (6 bases). The V and J ends lost 4 bases and 10 bases respectively, with 18 bases between them. CDR1 is SGHNT and CDR2 is YYREEE in the germline V gene (reference sequence). The CDR3 is 15 residues long.

This chain connects TRBV4-3 to TRBJ1-1; 7 bases agree with TRBD1. This CDR3 is built from 15 residues. The germline gives CDR1 LGHNA, CDR2 YSLEER. V shed 0 bases, J shed 3 bases, and the junction held 4 bases outside the gene matches. Here the CDR3 reads CASSQDGQGDTEAFF. CDR3 coding DNA: TGCGCCAGCAGCCAAGATGGGCAGGGGGACACTGAAGCTTTCTTT.

This clone has only a few counts. The CDR3 sequence: CASSGNTGSTDTQYF. In DNA, the CDR3 is TGTGCCAGCAGCGGGAACACAGGAAGCACAGATACGCAGTATTTT. V usage is TRBV9 and J usage is TRBJ2-3, with D maybe TRBD1 (5 bases). The germline gives CDR1 SGDLS, CDR2 YYNGEE. V lost 3 bases and J lost 0, with 11 bases in between. This CDR3 region has 15 residues. Drawing the rest from reference TRBV9 and TRBJ2-3, the complete variable domain is DSGVTQTPKHLITATGQRVTLRCSPRSGDLSVYWYQQSLDQGLQFLIQYYNGEERAKGNILERFSAQQFPDLHSELNLSSLELGDSALYFCASSGNTGSTDTQYFGPGTRLTVL.

This clone was counted a few times. The V call is TRBV5-4, the J call TRBJ2-5; 8 bases are shared with TRBD1. The CDR3 runs 12 residues. V dropped 9 bases and J dropped 2; count of bases not matched to a gene: 3. Germline CDR1 and CDR2: SGHNT and YYREEE (reference sequence). The CDR3 nucleotides read TGTGCCATTCACAGGGGGCAAGAGACCCAGTACTTC. As protein: CAIHRGQETQYF.

This clone showed up just once. The genes are TRBV4-2 and TRBJ2-5; D could derive from TRBD1 or TRBD2 (5 bases each). Germline loops: CDR1 LGHNA, CDR2 YNFKEQ. V was pared by 1 base and J by 1 base, with 7 bases between. This CDR3 spans 14 amino acids. For the CDR3, the DNA is TGTGCCAGCAGCCAAGCGGGGACCCAAGAGACCCAGTACTTC. Translated, it gives CASSQAGTQETQYF.

At least ten counts were recorded for this clone. The genes are TRBV28 and TRBJ2-7; a possible D gene is TRBD1 (6 bases). The CDR3 is made up of 13 amino acids. Trimming removed 5 bases from V and 3 bases from J, with 11 bases in between. Germline CDR1 and CDR2: MDHEN and SYDVKM. This chain's CDR3 is CASSRIQGYEQYV. Here the CDR3 DNA reads TGTGCCAGCAGTCGAATACAGGGCTACGAGCAGTACGTC.

This clone came up a few times. The gene calls are TRBV15 and TRBJ1-1; D is undetermined. The CDR3 consists of 12 residues. From germline, CDR1 is LNHNV and CDR2 YYDKDF (reference sequence). V shed 7 bases and J shed 0 bases, with 6 bases lying between them. CDR3: CATMALNTEAFF. The CDR3 coding sequence is TGTGCCACCATGGCCTTGAACACTGAAGCTTTCTTT.

This clone has a handful of counts. V and J are TRBV6-4 and TRBJ2-1; D is perhaps TRBD1 (5 bases). The V and J ends lost 6 bases and 0 bases respectively, with 12 bases between them. The V gene's germline CDR1 is MRHNA and CDR2 SNTAGT. The CDR3 has 15 amino acids. The CDR3, as DNA: TGTGCCAGCAGCGAACAGGAGAGCTCCTACAATGAGCAGTTCTTC. Its translation: CASSEQESSYNEQFF.

This clone was detected a few times. The J gene is TRBJ2-1, the V gene TRBV29-1; TRBD1 aligns across 8 bases. The V segment lost 1 base and the J segment 7 bases; nucleotides outside the gene matches: 6. The germline CDR1 and CDR2 sequences are SQVTM and ANQGSEA. This CDR3 contains 14 residues. CDR3 sequence: CSVEADRVGNEQFF. DNA for the CDR3: TGCAGCGTTGAAGCGGACAGGGTGGGGAATGAGCAGTTCTTC.

J is TRBJ1-2 and V is TRBV7-2; 7 bases map to TRBD1. The CDR3 consists of 13 residues. Per germline, CDR1 SGHTA and CDR2 FQGNSA. Trimming at V came to 5 bases and at J to 2 bases, leaving 2 bases not matched to a gene. This CDR3 reads CASSAGQNYGYTF. The CDR3 DNA follows: TGTGCCAGCAGCGCGGGACAGAACTATGGCTACACCTTC.

This clone has only a few counts. This sequence joins TRBV9 and TRBJ2-1; D remains unclear. Trimming took 4 bases from V and 6 from J, leaving 14 bases between them. Germline CDR1 SGDLS, CDR2 YYNGEE. This CDR3 has 14 residues. CDR3 coding DNA: TGTGCCAGCAGCCTACTCCCGACCTCCAATGAGCAGTTCTTC. It yields the protein CASSLLPTSNEQFF.

This chain connects TRBV7-2 to TRBJ2-7, with 13 bases matching TRBD2. The J segment lost 6 bases and the V segment lost 4 bases, leaving 0 bases of the junction unmatched. The CDR3 is 13 amino acids. Germline V CDR1 and CDR2: SGHTA, FQGNSA. The CDR3: CASSWTSGSEQYF. The CDR3 DNA reads as TGTGCCAGCAGCTGGACTAGCGGGAGCGAGCAGTACTTC.

This clone has just a few counts. The J gene is TRBJ2-3, the V gene TRBV11-2; the D is unclear. The germline V gene has CDR1 SGHAT and CDR2 FQNNGV. V was clipped by 5 bases and J by 2 bases, with 11 bases between them. The CDR3 has 14 residues. The CDR3 DNA reads TGTGCCAGCAGCCGGCAGTTCCTCACAGATACGCAGTATTTT. This translates into CASSRQFLTDTQYF.

With regard to this clone: Other DNA sequences from this sample encode an identical CDR3 as well. V gene TRBV15 combines with J gene TRBJ2-5, with no clear D. CDR3 size: 14 residues. Germline assignment: CDR1 LNHNV and CDR2 YYDKDF (reference sequence). Trimming stripped 0 bases from V and 3 bases from J, with 8 bases between. CDR3 sequence reads: CATSRDVGKETQYF. The DNA for the CDR3 is TGTGCCACCAGCAGAGATGTAGGGAAAGAGACCCAGTACTTC.

This clone was observed a handful of times. J is TRBJ2-2 and V is TRBV7-3, with D unresolved. The CDR3 length is 14 residues. Looked up from germline, CDR1 is SGHTA and CDR2 is FQGTGA. Trimming left V 5 bases short and J 0 bases short, with 7 bases between. CDR3 protein: CASSIQPNTGELFF. The CDR3 DNA reads as TGTGCCAGCAGCATACAACCGAACACCGGGGAGCTGTTTTTT.

J is TRBJ2-1 and V is TRBV11-3, with a tentative D call TRBD1 (5 bases). Trimming shortened V by 5 bases and J by 9 bases, and 23 bases separated the two germline ends. The CDR3 sequence is 16 residues long. Germline assignment: CDR1 SGHNT and CDR2 YENEEA. CDR3 bases: TGTGCCAGCAGCCACACTGACAGATGGTCTTGGGGTGAGCAGTTCTTC. This sequence encodes CASSHTDRWSWGEQFF.

The chain joins TRBV14 to TRBJ1-5; 7 bases align to TRBD1. Germline CDR1 SGHDN, CDR2 FVKESK. The trim removed 4 bases at V and 4 bases at J, leaving 4 bases unmatched. This CDR3 is 14 amino acids long. The chain's CDR3 is CASSRQGVNQPQHF. In DNA form, the CDR3 reads TGTGCCAGCAGCCGGCAGGGGGTAAATCAGCCCCAGCATTTT.